This T cell receptor beta chain is from a study of blood T cell repertoires in COVID-19. About the study: Both acute and convalescent COVID-19 samples were obtained from the United States, Italy and Spain.

Only in-frame clones appear in the TCRdb table, and some are missing; sequencing was by immunoSEQ multiplex PCR. The sample records approximately 120,000 clones, around 77% being singletons. The sequence was collected from a human donor in a cohort sampled during active COVID-19. The sample was peripheral blood.

This CDR3 reads CAWSALGLAGSWIYNEQFF. DNA of the CDR3: TGTGCCTGGAGCGCCTTGGGACTAGCGGGTTCTTGGATTTACAATGAGCAGTTCTTC. The chain uses TRBV30 and TRBJ2-1; 12 bases align to TRBD2. Germline CDR1 reads GTSNPN; CDR2 reads SVGIG (reference sequence). V trimming: 3 bases; J trimming: 4 bases; junction bases outside the gene matches: 16. This CDR3 contains 19 residues.